This T cell receptor beta chain originates from a study of blood T cell repertoires in COVID-19. About the study: Samples came from the United States, Italy and Spain, spanning acute and convalescent COVID-19. Sources were T cells, B-cell-depleted T cells, or PBMCs; the material itself was cDNA or gDNA.

Trimming shortened V by 4 bases and J by 4 bases, and 2 bases separated the two germline ends. CDR3 length equals 11 residues. As processed by the authors: Scientists estimated how many nucleated cells there were by amplifying reference gene primers. The protocol was immunoSEQ multiplex PCR, while the TCRdb copy is restricted to in-frame clones and leaves out a portion. That table supplies the V and J calls and clone size; D and trimming were determined from the DNA. The sample comprises tens of thousands of clones, 85% to 90% of which are singletons, and around 2% rests with the top ten. This clone has only one observation.

This TCR derives from an elderly woman with active or convalescent COVID-19. The sample consisted of peripheral blood. V gene TRBV12-3 or TRBV12-4 combines with J gene TRBJ2-1, with D unresolved. The CDR3 coding sequence is TGTGCCAGCAGTTCGTACAATGAGCAGTTCTTC. Translation: CASSSYNEQFF.